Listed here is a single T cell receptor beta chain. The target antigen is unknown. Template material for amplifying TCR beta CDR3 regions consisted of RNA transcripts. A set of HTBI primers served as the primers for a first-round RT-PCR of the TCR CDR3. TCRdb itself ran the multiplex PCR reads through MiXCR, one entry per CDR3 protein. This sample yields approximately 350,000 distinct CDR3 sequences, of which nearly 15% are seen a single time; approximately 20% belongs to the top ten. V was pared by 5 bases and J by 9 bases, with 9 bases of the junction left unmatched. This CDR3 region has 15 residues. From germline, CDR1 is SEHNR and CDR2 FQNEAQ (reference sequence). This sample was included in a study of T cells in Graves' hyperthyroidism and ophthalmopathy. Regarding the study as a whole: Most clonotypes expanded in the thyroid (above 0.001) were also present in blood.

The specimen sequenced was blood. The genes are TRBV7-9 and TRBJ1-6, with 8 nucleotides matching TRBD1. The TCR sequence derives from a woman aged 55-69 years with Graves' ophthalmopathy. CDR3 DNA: TGTGCCAGCAGCGCCCCGACAGGGGCTGGTTCACCCCTCCACTTT. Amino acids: CASSAPTGAGSPLHF.